Listed below are T cell receptor beta chains from one sample, sequenced in a study of cytotoxic CD8 clonotypes in ibrutinib-treated CLL. This table comes from immunoSEQ multiplex PCR, and its TCRdb copy is limited to in-frame clones, with some not included. This table has approximately 170,000 clones, approximately 91% appearing once. This material consisted of PBMCs, taken at disease progression, from a patient treated with ibrutinib. The receptor source for this set is a human donor with chronic lymphocytic leukemia. Both conserved end residues are part of each CDR3. Each record gives: D gene, clone size, J gene, V gene, CDR3 protein, CDR3 DNA. The D gene is left open where the match is weak. Expanded clones get a size class; other rows say once, few or many, or leave the size out.

D: TRBD2
size: -
J: TRBJ2-7
V: TRBV7-2
CDR3: CASSLAAIAGGPYEQYF
DNA: TGTGCCAGCAGCTTAGCGGCCATAGCGGGAGGGCCCTACGAGCAGTACTTC

D: TRBD2
size: -
J: TRBJ2-1
V: TRBV6-4
CDR3: CASSESRGRDEQFF
DNA: TGTGCCAGCAGTGAGTCTCGCGGGAGGGATGAGCAGTTCTTC

D: -
size: -
J: TRBJ2-1
V: TRBV30
CDR3: CAWGAAYNEQFF
DNA: TGTGCCTGGGGGGCAGCCTACAATGAGCAGTTCTTC

D: -
size: -
J: TRBJ2-1
V: TRBV5-1
CDR3: CASSLGGRVSDEQFF
DNA: TGCGCCAGCAGCTTGGGTGGCAGGGTGTCAGATGAGCAGTTCTTC

D: -
size: once
J: TRBJ1-4
V: TRBV16
CDR3: CASSRRTVTNEKLFF
DNA: TGTGCCAGCAGCCGGAGGACAGTGACTAATGAAAAACTGTTTTTT

D: -
size: once
J: TRBJ2-3
V: TRBV6-1
CDR3: CASRSDSTDTQYF
DNA: TGTGCCAGCAGGTCGGACAGCACAGATACGCAGTATTTT

D: -
size: -
J: TRBJ2-5
V: TRBV7-9
CDR3: CASSPPLETQYF
DNA: TGTGCCAGCAGCCCCCCCCTAGAGACCCAGTACTTC

D: TRBD1
size: -
J: TRBJ1-1
V: TRBV19
CDR3: CASSKQGANLGAFF
DNA: TGTGCCAGTAGCAAACAGGGGGCTAATCTAGGAGCTTTCTTT

D: -
size: -
J: TRBJ2-3
V: TRBV7-3
CDR3: CASSFEGRATDTQYF
DNA: TGTGCCAGCAGCTTTGAGGGGCGCGCGACAGATACGCAGTATTTT

D: -
size: -
J: TRBJ1-4
V: TRBV23-1
CDR3: CASSLQGDEKLFF
DNA: TGCGCCAGCAGTCTCCAGGGAGACGAAAAACTGTTTTTT

D: -
size: -
J: TRBJ2-2
V: TRBV19
CDR3: CASSMRGTGELFF
DNA: TGTGCCAGTAGTATGAGGGGCACCGGGGAGCTGTTTTTT

D: -
size: -
J: TRBJ2-2
V: TRBV19
CDR3: CASSIDTNNREPHTGELFF
DNA: TGTGCCAGTAGTATTGACACTAATAATCGGGAACCCCACACCGGGGAGCTGTTTTTT

D: TRBD1
size: -
J: TRBJ2-5
V: TRBV29-1
CDR3: CSAHRGRETQYF
DNA: TGCAGCGCTCACAGGGGAAGAGAGACCCAGTACTTC

D: TRBD2
size: -
J: TRBJ2-7
V: TRBV4-1
CDR3: CASSLEAGTSTYEQYF
DNA: TGCGCCAGCAGCCTTGAAGCCGGGACTAGCACCTACGAGCAGTACTTC

D: -
size: -
J: TRBJ2-7
V: TRBV5-1
CDR3: CASSSQGSSYEQYF
DNA: TGCGCCAGCAGTTCGCAGGGGAGCTCCTACGAGCAGTACTTC

D: -
size: once
J: TRBJ2-1
V: TRBV15
CDR3: CATSRETSYNEQFF
DNA: TGTGCCACCAGCAGGGAAACTAGCTACAATGAGCAGTTCTTC

D: -
size: once
J: TRBJ2-3
V: TRBV5-1
CDR3: CASSLQGQGRDTQYF
DNA: TGCGCCAGCAGCTTGCAGGGGCAGGGTCGAGATACGCAGTATTTT

D: -
size: -
J: TRBJ2-5
V: TRBV19
CDR3: CASSVRTVQETQYF
DNA: TGTGCCAGTAGCGTAAGGACAGTTCAAGAGACCCAGTACTTC

D: TRBD2
size: -
J: TRBJ2-1
V: TRBV27
CDR3: CASSLGGRVDEQFF
DNA: TGTGCCAGCAGTTTGGGGGGGAGGGTAGATGAGCAGTTCTTC

D: TRBD1
size: few
J: TRBJ1-2
V: TRBV30
CDR3: CAFFRGNYGYTF
DNA: TGTGCCTTTTTCAGGGGGAACTATGGCTACACCTTC

D: -
size: once
J: TRBJ2-1
V: TRBV6-5
CDR3: CASSYGGSSYNEQFF
DNA: TGTGCCAGCAGTTACGGGGGAAGCTCCTACAATGAGCAGTTCTTC

D: TRBD2
size: -
J: TRBJ2-1
V: TRBV2
CDR3: CASSREGGPQFF
DNA: TGTGCCAGCAGCAGGGAGGGCGGACCGCAGTTCTTC

D: TRBD1
size: -
J: TRBJ1-2
V: TRBV9
CDR3: CASSGDSNYGYTF
DNA: TGTGCCAGCAGCGGGGACAGTAACTATGGCTACACCTTC

D: -
size: few
J: TRBJ1-1
V: TRBV19
CDR3: CASSTLRQFMNTEAFF
DNA: TGTGCCAGTAGTACTCTCCGACAGTTCATGAACACTGAAGCTTTCTTT

D: TRBD1
size: -
J: TRBJ1-2
V: TRBV6-5
CDR3: CASSYLQLDREGYTF
DNA: TGTGCCAGCAGTTACCTTCAGCTCGACAGGGAAGGCTACACCTTC

D: -
size: -
J: TRBJ1-1
V: TRBV6-6
CDR3: CASSYSGQSEAFF
DNA: TGTGCCAGCAGTTACTCCGGACAGAGCGAAGCTTTCTTT

D: TRBD2
size: -
J: TRBJ2-3
V: TRBV29-1
CDR3: CSVELGLAGRTDTQYF
DNA: TGCAGCGTTGAACTAGGACTAGCGGGACGCACAGATACGCAGTATTTT

D: -
size: -
J: TRBJ2-7
V: TRBV4-3
CDR3: CASSQDRGNIAYEQYF
DNA: TGCGCCAGCAGCCAAGATCGGGGGAATATTGCCTACGAGCAGTACTTC

D: -
size: -
J: TRBJ1-2
V: TRBV28
CDR3: CASSSLYGYTF
DNA: TGTGCCAGCAGTTCTCTATATGGCTACACCTTC

D: -
size: -
J: TRBJ2-7
V: TRBV10-3
CDR3: CAISEPGEGGPYEQYF
DNA: TGTGCCATCAGTGAACCAGGGGAGGGGGGCCCCTACGAGCAGTACTTC

D: TRBD2
size: -
J: TRBJ2-1
V: TRBV5-1
CDR3: CASSWEPTSGRPRPREQFF
DNA: TGCGCCAGCAGCTGGGAACCGACTAGCGGGAGGCCCCGTCCCCGTGAGCAGTTCTTC

D: TRBD2
size: -
J: TRBJ2-1
V: TRBV19
CDR3: CASSIGLAGNEQFF
DNA: TGTGCCAGTAGTATAGGGCTAGCGGGGAATGAGCAGTTCTTC

D: -
size: -
J: TRBJ1-1
V: TRBV6-4
CDR3: CASRAGNTEAFF
DNA: TGTGCCAGCAGAGCAGGGAACACTGAAGCTTTCTTT

D: TRBD2
size: -
J: TRBJ2-1
V: TRBV19
CDR3: CASSTRRESSNEREQFF
DNA: TGTGCCAGTAGTACCCGGCGGGAGTCTTCCAATGAACGTGAGCAGTTCTTC

D: TRBD2
size: -
J: TRBJ2-3
V: TRBV11-3
CDR3: CASSLGGLAGADGTQYF
DNA: TGTGCCAGCAGCTTAGGGGGACTAGCGGGAGCGGACGGTACGCAGTATTTT

D: -
size: -
J: TRBJ1-2
V: TRBV2
CDR3: CASSGETYGYTF
DNA: TGTGCCAGCAGTGGTGAGACCTATGGCTACACCTTC

D: -
size: -
J: TRBJ1-3
V: TRBV9
CDR3: CASSVRPGESSGNTIYF
DNA: TGTGCCAGCAGCGTTCGGCCCGGGGAAAGCTCTGGAAACACCATATATTTT

D: -
size: -
J: TRBJ1-5
V: TRBV19
CDR3: CASSKTGFSNQPQHF
DNA: TGTGCCAGTAGTAAAACAGGGTTTAGCAATCAGCCCCAGCATTTT

D: -
size: -
J: TRBJ2-7
V: TRBV19
CDR3: CASSVPGLYYEQYF
DNA: TGTGCCAGTAGTGTTCCGGGACTGTACTACGAGCAGTACTTC

D: -
size: -
J: TRBJ2-5
V: TRBV14
CDR3: CASSQYSNQETQYF
DNA: TGTGCCAGCAGCCAATACAGTAACCAAGAGACCCAGTACTTC

D: -
size: -
J: TRBJ2-3
V: TRBV2
CDR3: CASSPAFTDTQYF
DNA: TGTGCCAGCAGCCCCGCCTTCACAGATACGCAGTATTTT

D: -
size: -
J: TRBJ2-7
V: TRBV5-6
CDR3: CASSLLILNEQYF
DNA: TGTGCCAGCAGCTTGCTCATTCTGAACGAGCAGTACTTC

D: -
size: -
J: TRBJ1-5
V: TRBV6-5
CDR3: CASSYSEGEPQHF
DNA: TGTGCCAGCAGTTACTCAGAGGGTGAGCCCCAGCATTTT

D: TRBD1
size: -
J: TRBJ2-1
V: TRBV6-6
CDR3: CASRKLTGDEQFF
DNA: TGTGCCAGCAGAAAGCTAACAGGGGATGAGCAGTTCTTC

D: -
size: -
J: TRBJ1-5
V: TRBV19
CDR3: CASSLWPQSNQPQHF
DNA: TGTGCCAGTAGCCTGTGGCCGCAAAGCAATCAGCCCCAGCATTTT

D: -
size: many
J: TRBJ1-5
V: TRBV9
CDR3: CASSGPGSNQPQHF
DNA: TGTGCCAGCAGCGGGCCAGGGAGCAATCAGCCCCAGCATTTT

D: -
size: -
J: TRBJ2-3
V: TRBV27
CDR3: CASSLTSTDTQYF
DNA: TGTGCCAGCAGCCTGACAAGCACAGATACGCAGTATTTT

D: -
size: -
J: TRBJ2-1
V: TRBV15
CDR3: CATSRDGYNEQFF
DNA: TGTGCCACCAGCAGAGATGGGTACAATGAGCAGTTCTTC

D: TRBD2
size: -
J: TRBJ2-1
V: TRBV7-2
CDR3: CASSRTSGRSNEQFF
DNA: TGTGCCAGCAGCCGGACTAGCGGGAGGTCCAATGAGCAGTTCTTC